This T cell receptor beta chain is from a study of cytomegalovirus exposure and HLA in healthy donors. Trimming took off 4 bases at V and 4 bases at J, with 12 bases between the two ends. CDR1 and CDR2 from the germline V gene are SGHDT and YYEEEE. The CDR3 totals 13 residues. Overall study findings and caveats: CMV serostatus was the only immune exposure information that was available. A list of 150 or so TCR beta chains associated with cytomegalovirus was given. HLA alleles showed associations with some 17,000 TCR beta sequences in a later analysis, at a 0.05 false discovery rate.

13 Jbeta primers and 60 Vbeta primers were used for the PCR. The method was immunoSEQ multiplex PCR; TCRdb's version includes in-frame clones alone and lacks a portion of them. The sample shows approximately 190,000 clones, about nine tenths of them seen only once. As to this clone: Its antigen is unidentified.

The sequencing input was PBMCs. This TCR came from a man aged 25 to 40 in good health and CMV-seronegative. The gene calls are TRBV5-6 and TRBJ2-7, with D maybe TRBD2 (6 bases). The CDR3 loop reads CASSAGTLYEQYF. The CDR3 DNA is TGTGCCAGCAGCGCGGGGACTTTATACGAGCAGTACTTC.